The 20 T cell receptor beta chains below all came from one sample that was sequenced in a study of OX40 agonist ivuxolimab in advanced cancers. This table comes from immunoSEQ multiplex PCR, and its TCRdb copy is limited to in-frame clones, with some not included. Of about 79,000 clones in the sample, 90% were seen once. The starting material was CD4+ or CD8+ T cells sorted from blood, obtained in a trial of the OX40 agonist ivuxolimab. These receptors all stem from an adult with an advanced solid tumor such as melanoma, head and neck, liver or kidney cancer.

The chain recombines TRBV27 with TRBJ2-3; TRBD2 matches at 9 bases. CDR1 is MNHEY and CDR2 is SMNVEV in the germline V gene (reference sequence). The trim removed 3 bases at V and 4 bases at J, leaving 11 bases unmatched. The CDR3 covers 17 residues. CDR3 DNA sequence: TGTGCCAGCAGTTTGGAGGGTGCGGGGGGGTCAGCAGATACGCAGTATTTT. Translation: CASSLEGAGGSADTQYF.

The J gene is TRBJ1-2, the V gene TRBV28; 8 bases are shared with TRBD1. There are 13 residues in the CDR3. CDR1 is MDHEN, CDR2 SYDVKM, per germline. V lost 2 bases, J lost 8 bases, and 4 bases stayed unmatched. The CDR3 reads CASSLTGGRGYTF. CDR3 coding DNA: TGTGCCAGCAGTTTAACAGGGGGAAGGGGCTACACCTTC.

This clone showed up just once. This chain uses TRBV21-1 with TRBJ1-2; the DNA was not used to check the table's D call, TRBD1. TRBV21-1 is termed a pseudogene. The CDR3 has 18 residues. The CDR3 reads CASSKGRDRGDKGYGYTF. CDR3 DNA: TGTGCCAGCAGCAAAGGTCGGGACAGGGGGGATAAAGGCTATGGCTACACCTTC.

The V gene is TRBV6-1, the J gene TRBJ2-7, with D unclear. CDR3 length: 17 residues. The V end lost 2 bases, the J end lost 7 bases, and 24 bases lay between the germline ends. Germline CDR1 reads MNHNS; CDR2 reads SASEGT. CDR3 sequence reads: CASSELRAKTGTREQYV. In DNA form, the CDR3 reads TGTGCCAGCAGTGAATTAAGGGCGAAGACCGGCACCAGGGAGCAGTACGTC.

The chain has TRBV5-1 and TRBJ2-3; D is possibly TRBD1 (6 bases). The CDR3 contains 15 residues. The ends were cut back, 4 bases at V and 3 bases at J, with 15 bases in the middle. Germline V gene sequence: CDR1 SGHRS, CDR2 YFSETQ. The CDR3 reads CASSAVEGDTDTQYF. In DNA, the CDR3 is TGCGCCAGCAGCGCGGTCGAGGGGGATACAGATACGCAGTATTTT.

The chain is built from TRBV6-1 and TRBJ1-2, with D hard to call. This CDR3 contains 11 residues. Trimming removed 8 bases from V and 5 bases from J, with 9 bases in between. Germline lookup yields CDR1 MNHNS and CDR2 SASEGT. DNA for the CDR3: TGTGCCAGCGGCGGCCGATATGGCTACACCTTC. It encodes CASGGRYGYTF.

V usage is TRBV4-1 and J usage is TRBJ2-5; either TRBD1 or TRBD2 may fit D (6 bases each). Between the trimmed V and J ends, which lost 1 base and 2 bases, there was a span of 14 bases. The CDR3 totals 16 residues. The germline gives CDR1 MGHRA, CDR2 YSYEKL. The CDR3 sequence: CASSQGFGGGQETQYF. The CDR3 DNA is TGCGCCAGCAGCCAAGGATTCGGAGGGGGACAAGAGACCCAGTACTTC.

The CDR3 region has the DNA TGTGCCAGCAGCCCTCGCCCGGGACAGTCTTACGAGCAGTACGTC. It encodes CASSPRPGQSYEQYV. This rearrangement joins TRBV12-1 to TRBJ2-7; the D call TRBD1 from the table was never checked on the DNA. TRBV12-1 is termed a pseudogene. CDR3 length equals 15 residues.

This chain links TRBV5-6 with TRBJ1-6; D is unclear. The V end lost 4 bases, the J end lost 7 bases, and 15 bases lay between the germline ends. Germline loops: CDR1 SGHDT, CDR2 YYEEEE. The CDR3 is 15 residues long. CDR3 loop: CASSQGPTDNSPLHF. The DNA of the CDR3 is TGTGCCAGCAGCCAAGGCCCTACGGACAATTCACCCCTCCACTTT. The entire variable domain, with the rest obtained from reference TRBV5-6 and TRBJ1-6, is as follows: DAGVTQSPTHLIKTRGQQVTLRCSPKSGHDTVSWYQQALGQGPQFIFQYYEEEERQRGNFPDRFSGHQFPNYSSELNVNALLLGDSALYLCASSQGPTDNSPLHFGNGTRLTVT.

V usage is TRBV5-1 and J usage is TRBJ2-3, with 14 bases fitting TRBD2. The CDR3 runs to 17 residues. The germline V gene has CDR1 SGHRS and CDR2 YFSETQ. Unmatched junction bases numbered 7, after V lost 7 bases and J lost 0 bases. The CDR3 sequence: CASGGLAGALSTDTQYF. CDR3 nucleotide sequence: TGCGCCAGCGGGGGACTAGCGGGGGCCCTGAGCACAGATACGCAGTATTTT.

The chain employs TRBV25-1 and TRBJ2-1; possible D gene TRBD2, 5 bases. Germline loops: CDR1 MGHDK, CDR2 SYGVNS. The CDR3 consists of 13 residues. Between the trimmed V and J ends, which lost 5 bases and 9 bases, there was a span of 14 bases. In DNA form, the CDR3 reads TGTGCCAGCAGTAGCCAGGCGGGTAGTGAGCAGTTCTTC. This translates into CASSSQAGSEQFF.

The V gene is TRBV2, the J gene TRBJ1-5, with D maybe TRBD1 (6 bases). The CDR3 spans 15 residues. Trimming pared 4 bases from V and 1 base from J, leaving 11 bases between. The germline V gene encodes CDR1 SNHLY and CDR2 FYNNEI. The CDR3 DNA reads as TGTGCCAGCAGTGTTATGGGGGCGAGCAATCAGCCCCAGCATTTT. This sequence encodes CASSVMGASNQPQHF. Drawing the rest from reference TRBV2 and TRBJ1-5, the complete variable domain is EPEVTQTPSHQVTQMGQEVILRCVPISNHLYFYWYRQILGQKVEFLVSFYNNEISEKSEIFDDQFSVERPDGSNFTLKIRSTKLEDSAMYFCASSVMGASNQPQHFGDGTRLSIL.

The rearrangement joins TRBV6-5 to TRBJ1-1, with TRBD1 identical over 7 bases. J gave up 1 base and V 7 bases, and 9 bases lay outside the gene matches. The CDR3 is 15 amino acids. CDR1 and CDR2 (germline): MNHEY, SVGAGI. The CDR3 region is CASTGRDRQNTEAFF. For the CDR3, the DNA is TGTGCCAGCACCGGCAGGGACAGACAGAACACTGAAGCTTTCTTT.

The genes are TRBV5-1 and TRBJ2-1; 9 bases align to TRBD1. The J segment lost 0 bases and the V segment lost 0 bases, leaving 1 base of the junction unmatched. The germline CDR1 and CDR2 sequences are SGHRS and YFSETQ. The CDR3 totals 16 residues. The CDR3 loop reads CASSLGQGGSYNEQFF. CDR3 nucleotides: TGCGCCAGCAGCTTGGGACAGGGGGGCTCCTACAATGAGCAGTTCTTC.

The chain recombines TRBV7-9 with TRBJ2-3; 9 bases fit TRBD2. Germline V gene lookup returns CDR1 SEHNR and CDR2 FQNEAQ (reference sequence). The CDR3 runs 17 residues. Trimming cost V 3 bases and J 4 bases; bases outside gene matches: 11. CDR3 in amino acids: CASSFEAIAGVADTQYF. The CDR3 DNA follows: TGTGCCAGCAGCTTTGAGGCTATAGCGGGGGTAGCAGATACGCAGTATTTT. The variable domain in full, with the rest retrieved from reference TRBV7-9 and TRBJ2-3, is DTGVSQNPRHKITKRGQNVTFRCDPISEHNRLYWYRQTLGQGPEFLTYFQNEAQLEKSRLLSDRFSAERPKGSFSTLEIQRTEQGDSAMYLCASSFEAIAGVADTQYFGPGTRLTVL.

The chain has TRBV29-1 and TRBJ2-1; D is ambiguous. From germline, CDR1 is SQVTM and CDR2 ANQGSEA. The V gene lost 8 bases and the J gene lost 8 bases, with 16 bases spanning the gap. This CDR3 region has 12 residues. CDR3 amino acids: CSSKPFCDEQFF. CDR3 bases: TGCAGCTCAAAACCCTTCTGTGATGAGCAGTTCTTC.

The chain combines TRBV10-3 with TRBJ2-7; a weak D match, TRBD2 (5 bases). Trimming removed 5 bases from V and 3 bases from J, with 11 bases in between. In germline, CDR1 is ENHRY, CDR2 SYGVKD. This CDR3 spans 13 amino acids. CDR3 in amino acids: CAISLGLGYEQYV. Here the CDR3 DNA reads TGTGCCATCAGTCTAGGACTGGGCTACGAGCAGTACGTC.

The chain combines TRBV7-9 with TRBJ1-4; D might be TRBD1 (6 bases). The V gene's germline CDR1 is SEHNR and CDR2 FQNEAQ (reference sequence). V dropped 5 bases and J dropped 7 bases, with 17 bases sitting between them. This CDR3 is 15 amino acids long. CDR3 nucleotides: TGTGCCAGCAGCACCGCCAGGGGATCGGGTGAAAAACTGTTTTTT. Translation gives CASSTARGSGEKLFF.

The J gene is TRBJ1-2, the V gene TRBV20-1; 8 bases are a match to TRBD1. CDR1 is DFQATT, CDR2 SNEGSKA, per germline (reference sequence). The CDR3 runs 11 residues. The trim removed 6 bases at V and 5 bases at J, leaving 2 bases unmatched. CDR3 DNA sequence: TGCAGTGCCCGGACAGGGTATGGCTACACCTTC. Translation gives CSARTGYGYTF.

The chain carries TRBV27 and TRBJ2-5, with D tentatively TRBD2 (6 bases). This CDR3 comprises 12 residues. The germline V and J ends were trimmed by 6 bases and 4 bases, with 9 bases remaining between them. Looked up from germline, CDR1 is MNHEY and CDR2 is SMNVEV (reference sequence). The CDR3 region has the DNA TGTGCCAGCAGCCGGGACTTAGAGACCCAGTACTTC. This codes for CASSRDLETQYF.